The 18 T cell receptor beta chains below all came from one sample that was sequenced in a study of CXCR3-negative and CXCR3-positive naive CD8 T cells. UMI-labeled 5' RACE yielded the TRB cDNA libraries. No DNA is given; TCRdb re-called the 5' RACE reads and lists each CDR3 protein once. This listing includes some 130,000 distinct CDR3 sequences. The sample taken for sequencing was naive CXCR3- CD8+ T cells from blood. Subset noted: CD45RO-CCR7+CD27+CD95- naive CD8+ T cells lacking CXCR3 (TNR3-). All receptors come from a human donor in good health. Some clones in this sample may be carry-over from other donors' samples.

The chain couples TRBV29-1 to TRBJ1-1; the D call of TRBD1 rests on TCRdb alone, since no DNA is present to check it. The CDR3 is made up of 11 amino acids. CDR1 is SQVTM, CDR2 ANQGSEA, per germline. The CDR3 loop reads CSVGGDRGAFF. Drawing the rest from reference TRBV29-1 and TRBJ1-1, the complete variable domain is SAVISQKPSRDICQRGTSLTIQCQVDSQVTMMFWYRQQPGQSLTLIATANQGSEATYESGFVIDKFPISRPNLTFSTLTVSNMSPEDSSIYLCSVGGDRGAFFGQGTRLTVV.

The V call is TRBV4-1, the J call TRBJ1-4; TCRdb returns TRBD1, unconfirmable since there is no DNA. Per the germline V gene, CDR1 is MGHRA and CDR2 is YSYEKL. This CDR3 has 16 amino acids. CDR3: CASSEGTGTIAEKLFF.

This CDR3 is CASSLGDRFEQYF. The chain combines TRBV7-9 with TRBJ2-7; TCRdb proposes TRBD1, but this gene call is untestable without DNA. This CDR3 region has 13 residues. Germline lookup yields CDR1 SEHNR and CDR2 FQNEAQ (reference sequence).

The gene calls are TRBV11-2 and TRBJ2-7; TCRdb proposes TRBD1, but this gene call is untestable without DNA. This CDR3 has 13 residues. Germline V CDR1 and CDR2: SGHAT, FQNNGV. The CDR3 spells CASSFGTGGEQYF.

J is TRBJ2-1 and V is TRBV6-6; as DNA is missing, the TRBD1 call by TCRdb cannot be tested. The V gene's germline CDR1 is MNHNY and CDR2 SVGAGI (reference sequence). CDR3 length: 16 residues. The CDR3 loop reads CASSYEETDTTMGQFF.

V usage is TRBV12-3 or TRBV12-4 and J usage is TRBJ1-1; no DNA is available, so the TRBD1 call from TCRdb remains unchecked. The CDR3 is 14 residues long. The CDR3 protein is CASGQLSLNTEAFF.

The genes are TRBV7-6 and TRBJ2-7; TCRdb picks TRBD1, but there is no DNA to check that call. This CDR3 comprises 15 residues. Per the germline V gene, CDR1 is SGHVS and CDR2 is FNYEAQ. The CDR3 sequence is CASSSAPGTAYEQYF.

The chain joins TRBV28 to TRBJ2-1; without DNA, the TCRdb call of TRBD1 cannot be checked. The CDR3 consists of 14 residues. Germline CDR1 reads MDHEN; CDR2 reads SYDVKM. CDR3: CASSYRSSYNEQFF.

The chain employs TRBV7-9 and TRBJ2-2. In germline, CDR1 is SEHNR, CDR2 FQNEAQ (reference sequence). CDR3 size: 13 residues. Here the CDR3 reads CASSLERTGELFF.

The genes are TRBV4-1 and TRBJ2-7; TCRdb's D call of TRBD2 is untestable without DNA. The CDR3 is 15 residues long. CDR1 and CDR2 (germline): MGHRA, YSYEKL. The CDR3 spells CASSHQAGGPYEQYF.

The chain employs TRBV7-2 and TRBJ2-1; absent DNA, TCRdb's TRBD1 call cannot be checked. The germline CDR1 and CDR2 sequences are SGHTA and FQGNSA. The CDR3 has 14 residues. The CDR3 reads CALGAVSSYNEQFF.

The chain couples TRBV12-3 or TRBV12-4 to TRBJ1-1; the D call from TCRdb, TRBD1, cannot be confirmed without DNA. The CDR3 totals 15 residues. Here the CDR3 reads CASSLIRGRVTEAFF.

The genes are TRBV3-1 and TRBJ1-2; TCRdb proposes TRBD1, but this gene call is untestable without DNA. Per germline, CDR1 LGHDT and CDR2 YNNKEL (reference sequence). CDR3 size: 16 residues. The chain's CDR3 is CASSQDLQGIPYGYTF.

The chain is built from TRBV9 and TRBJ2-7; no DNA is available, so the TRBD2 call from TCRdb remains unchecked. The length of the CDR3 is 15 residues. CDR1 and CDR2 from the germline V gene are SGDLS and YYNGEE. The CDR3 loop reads CASSVGRGGPYEQYF.

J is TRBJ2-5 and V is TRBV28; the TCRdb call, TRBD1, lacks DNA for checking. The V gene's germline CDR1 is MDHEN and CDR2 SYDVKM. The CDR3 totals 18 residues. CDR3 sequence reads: CASSGQGASTEYQETQYF.

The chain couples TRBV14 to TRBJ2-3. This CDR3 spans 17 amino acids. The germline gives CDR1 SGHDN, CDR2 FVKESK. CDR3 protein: CASSQDGTWGSTDTQYF.

The CDR3: CSGGGGQVGETQYF. The chain is built from TRBV29-1 and TRBJ2-5; TCRdb proposes TRBD1, but this gene call is untestable without DNA. In germline, CDR1 is SQVTM, CDR2 ANQGSEA. The CDR3 contains 14 residues.

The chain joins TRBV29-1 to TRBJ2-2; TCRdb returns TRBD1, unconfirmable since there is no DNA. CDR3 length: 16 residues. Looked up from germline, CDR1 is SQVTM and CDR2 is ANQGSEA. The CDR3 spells CSVEGGQGSNTGELFF.